Listed here are 17 T cell receptor beta chains from one sample, sequenced in a study of Ad26.COV2.S vaccination and SARS-CoV-2 variants. Sequencing was performed with immunoSEQ multiplex PCR; in TCRdb, only in-frame clones are kept and a portion is missing. This table has about 350,000 clones, about 91% appearing once. The sample in question was peripheral blood, obtained after recovery from COVID-19. All receptors come from a human donor who had recovered from COVID-19.

The chain links TRBV12-3 or TRBV12-4 to TRBJ1-6, with D hard to call. The germline V and J ends were trimmed by 5 bases and 7 bases, with 9 bases remaining between them. The CDR3 spans 13 residues. The CDR3 DNA sequence: TGTGCCAGCAGTATTGGAACGAATTCACCCCTCCACTTT. Encoded protein: CASSIGTNSPLHF.

J is TRBJ1-4 and V is TRBV9; a possible D gene is TRBD1 (6 bases). CDR1 is SGDLS and CDR2 is YYNGEE in the germline V gene. The CDR3 has 15 amino acids. The germline V and J ends were trimmed by 1 base and 3 bases, with 10 bases remaining between them. For the CDR3, the DNA is TGTGCCAGCAGCGTATGGACAGCTCCTAATGAAAAACTGTTTTTT. It specifies CASSVWTAPNEKLFF.

The rearrangement joins TRBV10-3 to TRBJ2-7; TRBD1 or TRBD2 may be the D gene (5 bases each). The CDR3 is 17 amino acids. V lost 2 bases to trimming and J lost 4 bases, with 21 bases between them. The V gene's germline CDR1 is ENHRY and CDR2 SYGVKD. The chain's CDR3 is CAISEGPGTAALYEQYF. Written as DNA, the CDR3 is TGTGCCATCAGTGAGGGGCCGGGGACGGCTGCCCTTTACGAGCAGTACTTC.

The chain employs TRBV25-1 and TRBJ1-3; D unresolved. Germline V gives CDR1 MGHDK, CDR2 SYGVNS. The V gene lost 1 base and the J gene lost 1 base, with 11 bases spanning the gap. CDR3 length equals 16 residues. This CDR3 reads CASSELKQLSGNTIYF. DNA of the CDR3: TGTGCCAGCAGTGAATTAAAGCAACTATCTGGAAACACCATATATTTT.

This chain links TRBV19 with TRBJ2-6, with D possibly being TRBD2 (6 bases). Germline lookup yields CDR1 LNHDA and CDR2 SQIVND (reference sequence). Trimming removed 5 bases at V and 6 bases at J, with 17 bases between. The CDR3 runs to 16 residues. The CDR3 protein is CASSGPRGRQANVLTF. In DNA, the CDR3 is TGTGCCAGTAGTGGCCCCCGGGGGAGGCAGGCCAACGTCCTGACTTTC.

The chain is built from TRBV19 and TRBJ1-1; no definite D call. The CDR3 totals 17 residues. Trimming took off 3 bases at V and 5 bases at J, with 22 bases between the two ends. Germline V gives CDR1 LNHDA, CDR2 SQIVND (reference sequence). In DNA, the CDR3 is TGTGCCAGTAGTATGATTGGGTCACCGATTATTGGGACTGAAGCTTTCTTT. Its translation is CASSMIGSPIIGTEAFF.

The J gene is TRBJ1-1, the V gene TRBV11-2, with 8 bases matching TRBD1. Germline CDR1 and CDR2: SGHAT and FQNNGV. The CDR3 is 16 amino acids. Trimming at V came to 5 bases and at J to 3 bases, leaving 11 bases not matched to a gene. CDR3 protein: CASSLGQGKRYTEAFF. CDR3 DNA sequence: TGTGCCAGCAGCCTAGGACAGGGTAAGAGGTACACTGAAGCTTTCTTT.

The rearrangement uses TRBV7-9 and TRBJ1-1; TRBD1 matches at 10 bases. CDR3 length: 17 amino acids. The ends lost 4 bases at V and 3 bases at J; junction bases unmatched: 11. Germline assignment: CDR1 SEHNR and CDR2 FQNEAQ (reference sequence). The CDR3 region has the DNA TGTGCCAGCAGCTCCTCACCGGGACAGGGGCTTTACACTGAAGCTTTCTTT. This translates into CASSSSPGQGLYTEAFF.

J is TRBJ1-4 and V is TRBV5-1, with D unresolved. V was clipped by 0 bases and J by 3 bases, with 6 bases between them. Looked up from germline, CDR1 is SGHRS and CDR2 is YFSETQ. CDR3 length equals 14 residues. The CDR3 DNA reads as TGCGCCAGCAGCTTGGGAACACCTAATGAAAAACTGTTTTTT. Translated: CASSLGTPNEKLFF. Using reference TRBV5-1 and TRBJ1-4 for the parts outside the CDR3, the full variable domain is KAGVTQTPRYLIKTRGQQVTLSCSPISGHRSVSWYQQTPGQGLQFLFEYFSETQRNKGNFPGRFSGRQFSNSRSEMNVSTLELGDSALYLCASSLGTPNEKLFFGSGTQLSVL.

The chain links TRBV9 to TRBJ2-5, with 10 bases identical to TRBD2. Germline trimming cut 1 base from V and 2 bases from J; bases unmatched to any gene: 5. CDR3 length equals 16 residues. The germline CDR1 and CDR2 sequences are SGDLS and YYNGEE. The CDR3 sequence is CASSVTPAGGQETQYF. CDR3 in DNA: TGTGCCAGCAGCGTAACGCCAGCGGGGGGGCAAGAGACCCAGTACTTC.

This chain connects TRBV27 to TRBJ1-2, with 9 bases lining up with TRBD1. Germline V gene sequence: CDR1 MNHEY, CDR2 SMNVEV (reference sequence). The CDR3 consists of 13 residues. The junction had 11 bases not matched to a gene; V was cut back by 10 bases and J by 8 bases. Here the CDR3 reads CATAGQGGLGYTF. The CDR3 DNA is TGTGCCACCGCGGGACAGGGTGGATTGGGCTACACCTTC.

The rearrangement links TRBV4-1 to TRBJ1-2, with D unresolved. The ends were cut back, 3 bases at V and 2 bases at J, with 16 bases in the middle. Germline V gene lookup returns CDR1 MGHRA and CDR2 YSYEKL. There are 16 residues in the CDR3. CDR3 nucleotides: TGCGCCAGCAGCCATCTCCCCAAGGGTAACAACTATGGCTACACCTTC. This gives the protein CASSHLPKGNNYGYTF.

The chain has TRBV9 and TRBJ1-1; 9 bases line up with TRBD1. The germline V gene has CDR1 SGDLS and CDR2 YYNGEE. J gave up 3 bases and V 1 base, and 7 bases lay outside the gene matches. The CDR3 has 16 residues. CDR3: CASSVRGTGRDTEAFF. The CDR3 DNA reads as TGTGCCAGCAGCGTAAGGGGGACAGGGAGGGACACTGAAGCTTTCTTT.

This clone was found once. The V call is TRBV7-6, the J call TRBJ2-3; the D gene is possibly TRBD2 (6 bases). From germline, CDR1 is SGHVS and CDR2 FNYEAQ. Trimming took 3 bases from V and 0 from J, leaving 13 bases between them. This CDR3 is 16 amino acids long. The DNA for the CDR3 is TGTGCCAGCAGCTTGTTGCTCGCGGGGAGCACAGATACGCAGTATTTT. The encoded protein is CASSLLLAGSTDTQYF.

This clone was observed a single time. The rearrangement links TRBV5-1 to TRBJ2-3, with no clear D. In germline, CDR1 is SGHRS, CDR2 YFSETQ. Trimming shortened V by 0 bases and J by 1 base, and 6 bases separated the two germline ends. There are 14 residues in the CDR3. CDR3 protein: CASSLAPGTDTQYF. The CDR3 DNA sequence: TGCGCCAGCAGCTTGGCACCGGGCACAGATACGCAGTATTTT.

This chain connects TRBV5-1 to TRBJ2-1, with D uncertain. This CDR3 comprises 13 residues. Germline V CDR1 and CDR2: SGHRS, YFSETQ. V was cut by 5 bases and J by 4 bases, with 10 bases left in between. The CDR3 loop is CASSFDSYNEQFF. The CDR3, as DNA: TGCGCCAGCAGTTTTGACTCTTACAATGAGCAGTTCTTC. Full variable domain (remainder filled in from reference TRBV5-1 and TRBJ2-1): KAGVTQTPRYLIKTRGQQVTLSCSPISGHRSVSWYQQTPGQGLQFLFEYFSETQRNKGNFPGRFSGRQFSNSRSEMNVSTLELGDSALYLCASSFDSYNEQFFGPGTRLTVL.

This CDR3 reads CASSISIGRRGLFF. In DNA form, the CDR3 reads TGTGCCAGCAGCATATCCATCGGTCGGAGGGGACTGTTTTTT. The chain is built from TRBV13 and TRBJ1-4, with D tentatively TRBD1 (5 bases). The CDR3 is 14 residues long. V was shortened by 5 bases and J by 13 bases, with 20 bases between the two germline ends. Germline V gene data show CDR1 as PRHDT and CDR2 as FYEKMQ (reference sequence).